This T cell receptor (beta chain) was sequenced in a study of identical twins. Notes on the study in general: Conclusions were drawn cross-sectionally by statistical analysis, without following the same donors. The abundant beta clonotypes from cord blood had fewer insertions, and memory repertoires had none of this. The study found excess low generation probability among twin-shared out-of-frame alpha sequences. Excess sharing between twins was weaker in beta out-of-frame sequences.

A word on this clonotype: Its specificity is unknown.

Each CDR3 protein gets one entry after TCRdb re-called the 5' RACE reads with MiXCR. Among hundreds of thousands of distinct CDR3 sequences, more than 6.5% were seen once, and the ten largest hold 0.75% to 1%. Germline V gene lookup returns CDR1 SGHTA and CDR2 FQGNSA. The CDR3 is made up of 15 amino acids. V lost 5 bases and J lost 2; bases outside the gene matches: 7. These data were likewise used in another study, on yellow fever vaccine responses in identical twins.

The source of this sequence is a young woman in good health. The sample taken for sequencing was PBMCs. The chain is built from TRBV7-2 and TRBJ2-7, with 9 bases aligning to TRBD2. CDR3 sequence reads: CASSGKAGGPYEQYF. CDR3 DNA: TGTGCCAGCAGCGGGAAGGCGGGAGGGCCCTACGAGCAGTACTTC.